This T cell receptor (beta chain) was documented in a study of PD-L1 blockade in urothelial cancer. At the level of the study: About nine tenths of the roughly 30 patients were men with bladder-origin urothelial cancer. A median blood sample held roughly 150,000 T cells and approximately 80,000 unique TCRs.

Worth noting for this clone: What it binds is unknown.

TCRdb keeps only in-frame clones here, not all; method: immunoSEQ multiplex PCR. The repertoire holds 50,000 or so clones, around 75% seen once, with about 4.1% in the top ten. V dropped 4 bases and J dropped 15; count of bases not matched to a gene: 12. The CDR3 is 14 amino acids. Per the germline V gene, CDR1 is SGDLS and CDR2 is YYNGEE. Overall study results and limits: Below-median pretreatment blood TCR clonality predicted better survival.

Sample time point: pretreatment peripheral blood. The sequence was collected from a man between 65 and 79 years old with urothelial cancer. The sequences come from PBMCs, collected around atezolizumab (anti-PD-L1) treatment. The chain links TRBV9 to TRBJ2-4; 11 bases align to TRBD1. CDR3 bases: TGTGCCAGCAGCACTAACCCGGGACAGGGGGTTCTGTACTTC. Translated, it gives CASSTNPGQGVLYF.